One sample yielded the 24 T cell receptor beta chains listed below, sequenced in a study of T cell changes during pregnancy in multiple sclerosis. Sequencing used immunoSEQ multiplex PCR; TCRdb keeps in-frame clones, though not all of them. The sample lists around 21,000 clones; around 89% were seen once. Sequences were derived from CD8+ T cells from peripheral blood mononuclear cells, sampled in the first trimester of pregnancy. All receptors come from a female donor with multiple sclerosis, enrolled in a pregnancy study.

This clone was recorded only once. The chain couples TRBV20-1 to TRBJ1-2; D unresolved. V was cut by 3 bases and J by 6 bases, with 8 bases left in between. Germline assignment: CDR1 DFQATT and CDR2 SNEGSKA (reference sequence). The CDR3 runs to 11 residues. The CDR3 DNA reads as TGCAGTGCTAGTGCGGGGAATGGCTACACCTTC. This sequence encodes CSASAGNGYTF.

CDR3 nucleotide sequence: TGTGCCAGCAGCCCCCTGGGCGGCACAGATACGCAGTATTTT. Protein product: CASSPLGGTDTQYF. This sequence joins TRBV7-6 and TRBJ2-3; D gene uncertain. CDR1 is SGHVS, CDR2 FNYEAQ, per germline. Trimming pared 5 bases from V and 1 base from J, leaving 10 bases between. This CDR3 comprises 14 residues.

CDR3 loop: CASSVRTSEKNGELFF. CDR3 DNA: TGTGCCAGCAGCGTAAGGACTAGCGAGAAAAACGGGGAGCTGTTTTTT. The rearrangement uses TRBV9 and TRBJ2-2, with 9 nucleotides matching TRBD2. CDR1 is SGDLS and CDR2 is YYNGEE in the germline V gene. The CDR3 length is 16 residues. The V and J ends lost 1 base and 7 bases, in that order; junction bases with no gene match: 8.

The chain joins TRBV6-4 to TRBJ2-3; possible D gene TRBD1, 6 bases. The CDR3 loop spans 13 amino acids. CDR1 and CDR2 from the germline V gene are MRHNA and SNTAGT. Trimming shortened V by 4 bases and J by 2 bases, and 7 bases separated the two germline ends. The CDR3 protein is CASSAGATDTQYF. In DNA form, the CDR3 reads TGTGCCAGCAGTGCAGGGGCCACAGATACGCAGTATTTT.

The rearrangement links TRBV29-1 to TRBJ2-1; TRBD2 matches at 8 bases. This CDR3 region has 16 residues. V dropped 0 bases and J dropped 5; count of bases not matched to a gene: 9. Germline CDR1 SQVTM, CDR2 ANQGSEA. Here the CDR3 reads CSVEENQREQNNEQFF. Written as DNA, the CDR3 is TGCAGCGTTGAAGAGAACCAGCGGGAGCAGAACAATGAGCAGTTCTTC.

This chain links TRBV9 with TRBJ2-5, with D perhaps TRBD1 (5 bases). The germline V gene encodes CDR1 SGDLS and CDR2 YYNGEE. This CDR3 contains 13 residues. With 3 bases removed from V and 2 bases from J, the gap between germline ends came to 8 bases. CDR3 in amino acids: CASSAGLQETQYF. CDR3 nucleotide sequence: TGTGCCAGCAGCGCAGGGCTTCAAGAGACCCAGTACTTC.

The rearrangement links TRBV25-1 to TRBJ2-3, with D hard to call. V was clipped by 8 bases and J by 2 bases, with 8 bases between them. The CDR3 extends over 12 amino acids. CDR1 and CDR2 (germline): MGHDK, SYGVNS. Here the CDR3 DNA reads TGTGCCAGCGGTTACTCCACAGATACGCAGTATTTT. Its protein product is CASGYSTDTQYF.

CDR3 protein: CASVAAGGNEQFF. CDR3 sequence (DNA): TGTGCCAGCGTCGCAGCGGGGGGCAATGAGCAGTTCTTC. The rearrangement uses TRBV2 and TRBJ2-1; 9 nucleotides align to TRBD2. The CDR3 length is 13 residues. Unmatched junction bases numbered 5, after V lost 8 bases and J lost 6 bases. Germline assignment: CDR1 SNHLY and CDR2 FYNNEI.

CDR3 in DNA: TGTGCCAGTAGCTGGACCGGGAGCCCCAACGAGCAGTACTTC. This codes for CASSWTGSPNEQYF. The chain has TRBV19 and TRBJ2-7; a weak D match, TRBD2 (6 bases). Germline assignment: CDR1 LNHDA and CDR2 SQIVND (reference sequence). The ends were cut back, 6 bases at V and 5 bases at J, with 17 bases in the middle. The CDR3 is 14 residues long. Full variable domain (missing parts from reference TRBV19 and TRBJ2-7): DGGITQSPKYLFRKEGQNVTLSCEQNLNHDAMYWYRQDPGQGLRLIYYSQIVNDFQKGDIAEGYSVSREKKESFPLTVTSAQKNPTAFYLCASSWTGSPNEQYFGPGTRLTVT.

The V and J genes are TRBV6-6 and TRBJ1-2; D is undetermined. CDR1 is MNHNY and CDR2 is SVGAGI in the germline V gene (reference sequence). This CDR3 is 12 amino acids long. Trimming shortened V by 11 bases and J by 2 bases, and 12 bases separated the two germline ends. The CDR3 reads CALRDLNYGYTF. As DNA, the CDR3 is TGTGCCCTCCGGGATTTGAACTATGGCTACACCTTC.

The chain joins TRBV7-2 to TRBJ2-7, with 12 bases lining up with TRBD2. The CDR3 consists of 18 residues. Looked up from germline, CDR1 is SGHTA and CDR2 is FQGNSA. V was pared by 5 bases and J by 4 bases, with 15 bases of the junction left unmatched. The CDR3 region has the DNA TGTGCCAGCAGCCAACTAGCGGGAGGAAGTGGTTCAGGGTACGAGCAGTACTTC. This translates into CASSQLAGGSGSGYEQYF. Variable domain in full (rest from reference TRBV7-2 and TRBJ2-7): GAGVSQSPSNKVTEKGKDVELRCDPISGHTALYWYRQSLGQGLEFLIYFQGNSAPDKSGLPSDRFSAERTGGSVSTLTIQRTQQEDSAVYLCASSQLAGGSGSGYEQYFGPGTRLTVT.

The chain joins TRBV19 to TRBJ2-4; 7 bases match TRBD1. Germline-derived CDR1 and CDR2 are LNHDA and SQIVND (reference sequence). This CDR3 has 16 amino acids. The V and J ends lost 2 bases and 0 bases, in that order; junction bases with no gene match: 4. The CDR3 coding sequence is TGTGCCAGTAGTATAAACAGGGGCCTAGCCAAAAACATTCAGTACTTC. It yields the protein CASSINRGLAKNIQYF.

In this sample, this clone turned up a few times. The same CDR3 also results from other DNA sequences found in this sample. The chain is built from TRBV4-2 and TRBJ2-1; D ambiguous. The CDR3 is made up of 14 amino acids. V lost 2 bases to trimming and J lost 5 bases, with 10 bases between them. CDR1 and CDR2 (germline): LGHNA, YNFKEQ. The CDR3 loop reads CASSQLLEDNEQFF. The DNA of the CDR3 is TGTGCCAGCAGCCAACTTCTAGAGGACAATGAGCAGTTCTTC.

This chain uses TRBV5-4 with TRBJ2-3; D gene uncertain. V was shortened by 2 bases and J by 5 bases, with 9 bases between the two germline ends. This CDR3 is built from 13 residues. Germline V gene lookup returns CDR1 SGHNT and CDR2 YYREEE (reference sequence). CDR3 sequence (DNA): TGTGCCAGCAGCTTAGAGCGTCGAGATACGCAGTATTTT. It encodes CASSLERRDTQYF.

This chain uses TRBV27 with TRBJ1-1, with 8 bases matching TRBD1. The germline V gene encodes CDR1 MNHEY and CDR2 SMNVEV (reference sequence). The V gene end was trimmed by 6 bases and the J gene end by 3 bases; junction bases not matched to a gene: 3. CDR3 size: 13 residues. The CDR3 DNA sequence: TGTGCCAGCAGAATGGACAGGGACACTGAAGCTTTCTTT. Translation: CASRMDRDTEAFF.

The CDR3 here is CASSDPGDSPRASPLHF. The CDR3 DNA reads as TGTGCCAGCAGTGATCCAGGGGACAGTCCTAGAGCTTCACCCCTCCACTTT. The genes are TRBV25-1 and TRBJ1-6; 7 nucleotides agree with TRBD1. This CDR3 has 17 residues. CDR1 and CDR2 from the germline V gene are MGHDK and SYGVNS. The junction had 14 bases not matched to a gene; V was cut back by 3 bases and J by 9 bases.

This chain joins TRBV5-1 and TRBJ2-5, with D tentatively TRBD2 (6 bases). The CDR3 is 15 residues long. Germline V CDR1 and CDR2: SGHRS, YFSETQ. Between the trimmed V and J ends, which lost 4 bases and 2 bases, there was a span of 15 bases. The CDR3 is CASSAALAGQETQYF. For the CDR3, the DNA is TGCGCCAGCAGCGCCGCTTTGGCGGGACAAGAGACCCAGTACTTC.

The rearrangement uses TRBV2 and TRBJ2-7; D possibly corresponds to TRBD2 (5 bases). The CDR3 totals 16 residues. Trimming shortened V by 2 bases and J by 0 bases, and 14 bases separated the two germline ends. The germline V gene has CDR1 SNHLY and CDR2 FYNNEI. CDR3 amino acids: CASSESLDSSSYEQYF. In nucleotides, the CDR3 is TGTGCCAGCAGTGAATCCCTGGACTCTTCCTCCTACGAGCAGTACTTC.

This clone showed up just once. The rearrangement joins TRBV19 to TRBJ1-2, with 7 bases that match TRBD1. Per germline, CDR1 LNHDA and CDR2 SQIVND (reference sequence). The CDR3 loop spans 15 amino acids. The V and J ends lost 9 bases and 5 bases, in that order; junction bases with no gene match: 15. The CDR3 loop reads CASHGFRDSTYGYTF. The CDR3, as DNA: TGTGCCAGCCACGGGTTTCGGGACAGCACTTATGGCTACACCTTC. The complete variable domain, with remaining parts taken from reference TRBV19 and TRBJ1-2, reads DGGITQSPKYLFRKEGQNVTLSCEQNLNHDAMYWYRQDPGQGLRLIYYSQIVNDFQKGDIAEGYSVSREKKESFPLTVTSAQKNPTAFYLCASHGFRDSTYGYTFGSGTRLTVV.

The gene calls are TRBV7-9 and TRBJ1-1; tentative D call: TRBD1 (6 bases). Trimming took 0 bases from V and 10 from J, leaving 15 bases between them. The CDR3 totals 14 residues. Per germline, CDR1 SEHNR and CDR2 FQNEAQ (reference sequence). CDR3 loop: CASSLAGHKEGAFF. The DNA for the CDR3 is TGTGCCAGCAGCTTAGCGGGACACAAAGAAGGAGCTTTCTTT.

The V call is TRBV19, the J call TRBJ2-7, with 8 bases aligning to TRBD1. Germline V gene sequence: CDR1 LNHDA, CDR2 SQIVND (reference sequence). V shed 5 bases, J shed 2 bases, and the junction held 5 bases outside the gene matches. The CDR3 is 14 amino acids. CDR3: CASSSGTGAYEQYF. CDR3 DNA: TGTGCCAGTAGTTCCGGGACAGGAGCCTACGAGCAGTACTTC.

The chain recombines TRBV2 with TRBJ2-7; TRBD1 agrees at 7 bases. The germline V gene has CDR1 SNHLY and CDR2 FYNNEI. Unmatched junction bases numbered 5, after V lost 8 bases and J lost 1 base. The CDR3 is made up of 13 amino acids. The CDR3 spells CASFGQESYEQYF. CDR3 coding DNA: TGTGCCAGCTTCGGACAGGAGTCCTACGAGCAGTACTTC.

CDR3 sequence: CASSLGDNEQFF. CDR3 nucleotide sequence: TGTGCCAGCAGCTTGGGAGACAATGAGCAGTTCTTC. V gene TRBV11-3 combines with J gene TRBJ2-1; D is perhaps TRBD2 (5 bases). V lost 3 bases to trimming and J lost 5 bases, with 5 bases between them. The germline gives CDR1 SGHNT, CDR2 YENEEA. There are 12 residues in the CDR3.

V gene TRBV10-3 combines with J gene TRBJ2-7; tentative D call: TRBD1 (5 bases). CDR3 length equals 13 residues. V lost 6 bases to trimming and J lost 3 bases, with 12 bases between them. The germline V gene has CDR1 ENHRY and CDR2 SYGVKD. In DNA, the CDR3 is TGTGCCATCAGCTTCGACAGATTCTACGAGCAGTACTTC. This gives the protein CAISFDRFYEQYF.